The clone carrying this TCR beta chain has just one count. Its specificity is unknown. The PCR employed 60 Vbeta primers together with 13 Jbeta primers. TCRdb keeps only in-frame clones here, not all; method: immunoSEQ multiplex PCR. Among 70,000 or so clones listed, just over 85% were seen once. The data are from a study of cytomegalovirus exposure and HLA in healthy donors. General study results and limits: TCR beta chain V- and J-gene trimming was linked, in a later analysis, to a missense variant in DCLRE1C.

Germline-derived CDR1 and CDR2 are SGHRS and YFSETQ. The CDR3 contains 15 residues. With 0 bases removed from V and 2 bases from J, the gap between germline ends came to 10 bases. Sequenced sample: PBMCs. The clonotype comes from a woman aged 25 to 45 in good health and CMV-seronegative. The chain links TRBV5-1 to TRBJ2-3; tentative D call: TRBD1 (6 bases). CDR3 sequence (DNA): TGCGCCAGCAGCTTGGACCAGGGGACCACAGATACGCAGTATTTT. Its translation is CASSLDQGTTDTQYF. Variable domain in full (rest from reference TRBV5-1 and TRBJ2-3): KAGVTQTPRYLIKTRGQQVTLSCSPISGHRSVSWYQQTPGQGLQFLFEYFSETQRNKGNFPGRFSGRQFSNSRSEMNVSTLELGDSALYLCASSLDQGTTDTQYFGPGTRLTVL.